These 20 T cell receptor delta chains share one sample of origin, sequenced in a study of gamma-delta T cells after stem cell transplantation (dated by TCRdb to about 2016). The library came from RT-PCR. Instrument used: Illumina MiSeq. With CATT, TCRdb called clones again from the public reads; duplicate DNA rows were later joined. This sample is represented by approximately 3,000 delta-chain clones; around 30% of them were singletons. The top ten constitute over 20% of the sample. Source material: gamma-delta T cells. These receptors came from a human donor. It is not recorded whose cells these are; they may come from a transplant donor.

To note about this clone: Since a much larger clone is just one base distant, this may be a read error. The chain joins TRDV2 to TRDJ3, with TRDD3 as a possible D gene (5 bases). Trimming cost V 2 bases and J 0 bases, with 22 bases left between them. CDR3 size: 21 residues. Germline-derived CDR1 and CDR2 are GEAIGNYY and EKD. The CDR3 spells CACDRVMRDPGNSWDTRQMFF. As DNA, the CDR3 is TGTGCCTGTGACAGAGTTATGCGGGATCCAGGCAACTCCTGGGACACCCGACAGATGTTTTTC.

This clone has a handful of counts. The genes are TRDV2 and TRDJ1; maybe TRDD3 (5 bases). This CDR3 is built from 22 residues. V was trimmed by 0 bases and J by 7 bases, leaving 38 bases between them. The V gene's germline CDR1 is GEAIGNYY and CDR2 EKD. The CDR3 loop reads CACDTVISGALDPPPRPLKLIF. The CDR3 nucleotides read TGTGCCTGTGACACCGTAATTTCGGGGGCGCTGGACCCCCCCCCGCGACCCCTTAAACTCATCTTT.

This clone was counted a few times. For this DNA, TCRdb reports the protein of a much larger clone, which diverges at residue 12, most likely from a read error; the protein presented here is translated directly from the DNA. This chain links TRDV2 with TRDJ1; no clear D gene. CDR3 size: 16 residues. Germline CDR1 and CDR2: GEAIGNYY and EKD. The chain's CDR3 is CACDTVLPADTGKLIF. DNA of the CDR3: TGTGCCTGTGACACCGTTCTCCCGGCGGACACCGGTAAACTCATCTTT.

This clone is medium-sized in the sample. The chain links TRDV2 to TRDJ1; 9 nucleotides align to TRDD2. The CDR3 runs 17 residues. After removal of 4 bases from V and 3 bases from J, the junction contained 14 bases not matched to a gene. Germline CDR1 reads GEAIGNYY; CDR2 reads EKD. The CDR3 sequence: CACEPLPTISGPDKLIF. CDR3 nucleotide sequence: TGTGCCTGTGAGCCCCTTCCTACTATATCGGGGCCCGATAAACTCATCTTT.

In regard to this clone: The same CDR3 arises from other DNA sequences in this sample as well. J is TRDJ1 and V is TRDV2, with D maybe TRDD3 (6 bases). CDR3 length equals 21 residues. Germline values: CDR1 GEAIGNYY, CDR2 EKD. The germline V and J ends were trimmed by 0 bases and 2 bases, with 30 bases remaining between them. CDR3 DNA sequence: TGTGCCTGTGACACCTTGTTGGGGGTGGGTCACAAAACCAAGGCGACCGATAAACTCATCTTT. This gives the protein CACDTLLGVGHKTKATDKLIF.

The V call is TRDV2, the J call TRDJ1; 10 nucleotides match TRDD3. Germline V CDR1 and CDR2: GEAIGNYY, EKD. Trimming removed 3 bases from V and 0 bases from J; junction bases left unmatched: 12. CDR3 length: 18 amino acids. Here the CDR3 reads CACDHVLGDSPYTDKLIF. The CDR3 bases are TGTGCCTGTGACCACGTACTGGGGGATTCTCCGTACACCGATAAACTCATCTTT.

In its sample, this clone is medium-sized. The rearrangement joins TRDV2 to TRDJ1, with TRDD3 identical over 11 bases. Germline loops: CDR1 GEAIGNYY, CDR2 EKD. J lost 3 bases, V lost 0 bases, and 23 bases had no gene match. The CDR3 contains 22 residues. The chain's CDR3 is CACDTLPGSYALLGDIPDKLIF. CDR3 sequence (DNA): TGTGCCTGTGACACCCTCCCGGGGTCCTACGCCCTACTGGGGGATATCCCCGATAAACTCATCTTT.

This clone was seen a few times. With only one base between it and a far larger clone, this is likely a read error. V usage is TRDV2 and J usage is TRDJ3; D gene unclear. CDR1 and CDR2 (germline): GEAIGNYY, EKD. CDR3 length: 22 residues. The CDR3 loop reads CACGTAESLSAAGSWDTRQMFF. The CDR3 region has the DNA TGTGCCTGTGGCACCGCCGAGTCTCTTAGCGCCGCAGGCTCCTGGGACACCCGACAGATGTTTTTC.

This clone was found a few times. The J gene is TRDJ1, the V gene TRDV1; 12 bases agree with TRDD3. This CDR3 is built from 21 residues. With V trimmed by 0 bases and J by 1 base, 15 bases remained unmatched. Germline CDR1 TSWWSYY, CDR2 QGS. The CDR3 reads CALGELTYRATGGYSTDKLIF. CDR3 in DNA: TGTGCTCTTGGGGAACTGACCTACAGGGCTACTGGGGGATACTCCACCGATAAACTCATCTTT.

The chain is built from TRDV1 and TRDJ1, with 11 positions matching TRDD3. Looked up from germline, CDR1 is TSWWSYY and CDR2 is QGS. This CDR3 has 20 amino acids. The J segment lost 6 bases and the V segment lost 2 bases, leaving 20 bases of the junction unmatched. The CDR3 sequence is CALGEKAPTRDWGITYKLIF. CDR3 DNA sequence: TGTGCTCTTGGGGAAAAGGCACCAACCCGAGACTGGGGGATAACGTATAAACTCATCTTT.

This clone was observed a handful of times. This chain connects TRDV1 to TRDJ1, with D possibly TRDD3 on 6 matching bases. V was pared by 1 base and J by 2 bases, with 17 bases between. The length of the CDR3 is 17 residues. Germline CDR1 is TSWWSYY and CDR2 is QGS. The CDR3 sequence is CALGEPPPLGDTDKLIF. The CDR3 DNA reads as TGTGCTCTTGGGGAACCCCCCCCACTCGGGGATACCGATAAACTCATCTTT.

This clone ranks as large (0.1 to 1%). V is TRDV2 and J is TRDJ1, with TRDD3 identical over 8 bases. J gave up 0 bases and V 0 bases, and 11 bases lay outside the gene matches. The CDR3 loop spans 18 amino acids. Germline-derived CDR1 and CDR2 are GEAIGNYY and EKD. In DNA, the CDR3 is TGTGCCTGTGACACCGTCAAGGGCCTGGGGGAGTACACCGATAAACTCATCTTT. This codes for CACDTVKGLGEYTDKLIF.

J is TRDJ1 and V is TRDV2; 9 bases fit TRDD3. CDR3 size: 20 residues. Germline CDR1 is GEAIGNYY and CDR2 is EKD. The J segment lost 1 base and the V segment lost 0 bases, leaving 17 bases of the junction unmatched. CDR3 residues: CACDTVAYVRTGGPTDKLIF. The CDR3 DNA reads as TGTGCCTGTGACACCGTGGCCTACGTAAGGACTGGGGGACCCACCGATAAACTCATCTTT.

To note about this clone: TCRdb pairs this DNA with a much larger clone's protein that differs at residue 4, likely a read error; the protein shown was translated from the DNA. The rearrangement links TRDV2 to TRDJ1, with a possible D match to TRDD3 (6 bases). CDR1 and CDR2 from the germline V gene are GEAIGNYY and EKD. Trimming removed 5 bases at V and 0 bases at J, with 21 bases between. The CDR3 runs 17 residues. CDR3 nucleotide sequence: TGTGCCTGTGTTCCTCTCACTGGGAAGAATTACACCGATAAACTCATCTTT. The encoded protein is CACVPLTGKNYTDKLIF.

As concerns this clone: Since a far larger clone is one base different, this is likely a read error. The V gene is TRDV2, the J gene TRDJ1; 13 nucleotides align to TRDD3. This CDR3 region has 15 residues. The V and J ends lost 4 bases and 9 bases, in that order; junction bases with no gene match: 10. Germline V gene data show CDR1 as GEAIGNYY and CDR2 as EKD. The CDR3 nucleotides read TGTGCCTGTGATTTCGTACTGGGGGATACGGGTGAACTCATCTTT. Encoded protein: CACDFVLGDTGELIF.

This clone appeared a single time. It is likely a read error: a sequence one base away is far more abundant. This sample includes further DNA sequences coding for the same CDR3. The rearrangement joins TRDV2 to TRDJ1; D call uncertain. Germline lookup yields CDR1 GEAIGNYY and CDR2 EKD. The V end lost 0 bases, the J end lost 0 bases, and 7 bases lay between the germline ends. This CDR3 spans 14 amino acids. The CDR3 coding sequence is TGTGCCTGTGACACCTTGGAGAACACCGATAAACTCATCTTT. This encodes CACDTLENTDKLIF.

For this clone: The germline gene is not matched at one end of the junction; a read error may be the cause. Different DNA sequences within this sample yield the same CDR3. This chain connects TRDV2 to TRDJ1, with 13 bases matching TRDD3. The CDR3 contains 21 residues. CDR1 is GEAIGNYY, CDR2 EKD, per germline. CDR3 coding DNA: TGTGCCTGCGACACCGTCTCTTCTCAGCCCGAGACTGGGGGATACGGCGATAAACTCATCTTT. It codes for CACDTVSSQPETGGYGDKLIF.

As to this clone: Given a far larger clone just one base away, this is likely a sequencing read error. This sequence joins TRDV2 and TRDJ1; tentative D call: TRDD3 (6 bases). CDR1 is GEAIGNYY, CDR2 EKD, per germline. Deletions cut 1 base from V and 7 bases from J, with 30 bases between. This CDR3 is built from 19 residues. CDR3 loop: CACDTIAYGSTGDPGKLIF. The CDR3, as DNA: TGTGCCTGTGACACGATAGCATACGGGAGCACGGGGGACCCTGGTAAACTCATCTTT.

As concerns this clone: A much larger clone sits a single nucleotide away, making a read error possible. The rearrangement links TRDV2 to TRDJ1; a possible D gene is TRDD2 (6 bases). The germline CDR1 and CDR2 sequences are GEAIGNYY and EKD. The CDR3 is 20 residues long. V dropped 2 bases and J dropped 0 bases, with 27 bases sitting between them. The CDR3 region has the DNA TGTGCCTGTGACAATTTAAATCCTACGAGGGGTCCTACCTACACCGATAAACTCATCTTT. Translation gives CACDNLNPTRGPTYTDKLIF.

On this clone: A far larger clone lies a single base away; this is likely a read error. This chain connects TRDV2 to TRDJ1, with D possibly being TRDD3 (6 bases). Germline V gene lookup returns CDR1 GEAIGNYY and CDR2 EKD. The CDR3 length is 17 residues. The CDR3 region has the DNA TGTGCCTGTGATCCTCTCACTGGGAAGAATTACACCGATAAACCCATCTTT. Amino acids: CACDPLTGKNYTDKPIF.